This T cell receptor (beta chain) stems from a study of control samples from healthy donors and cancer patients. This table comes from immunoSEQ multiplex PCR, and its TCRdb copy is limited to in-frame clones, with some not included. Altogether fewer than 70,000 clones are present, 87% being singletons, with the ten largest covering roughly an eighth. The germline CDR1 and CDR2 sequences are SGDLS and YYNGEE. J was trimmed by 7 bases and V by 2 bases; bases with no gene match: 11. This CDR3 is built from 17 residues. This clonotype originated in a man aged 60-69 years with head and neck cancer. Sequencing used PBMCs. This chain links TRBV9 with TRBJ2-1; 11 positions agree with TRBD2. The CDR3 here is CASSVGRPSGGSNEQFF. The CDR3 DNA reads as TGTGCCAGCAGCGTGGGCCGCCCTAGCGGGGGGAGTAATGAGCAGTTCTTC.